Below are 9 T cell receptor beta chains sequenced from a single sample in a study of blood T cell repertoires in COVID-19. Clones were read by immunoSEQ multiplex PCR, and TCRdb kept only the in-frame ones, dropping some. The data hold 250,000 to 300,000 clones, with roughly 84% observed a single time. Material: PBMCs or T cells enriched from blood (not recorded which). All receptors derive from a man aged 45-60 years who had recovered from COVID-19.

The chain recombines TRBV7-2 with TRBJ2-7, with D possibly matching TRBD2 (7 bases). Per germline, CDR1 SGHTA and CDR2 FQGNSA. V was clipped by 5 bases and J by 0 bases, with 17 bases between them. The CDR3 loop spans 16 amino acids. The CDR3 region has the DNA TGTGCCAGCAGCCCTGAGGGGGGGGCCCTCTCCTACGAGCAGTACTTC. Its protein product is CASSPEGGALSYEQYF.

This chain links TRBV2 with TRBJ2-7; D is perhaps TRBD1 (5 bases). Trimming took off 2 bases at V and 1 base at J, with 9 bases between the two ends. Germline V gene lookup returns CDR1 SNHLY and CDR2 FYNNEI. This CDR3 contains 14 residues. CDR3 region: CASSEYDRSYEQYF. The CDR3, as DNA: TGTGCCAGCAGTGAATATGACAGATCCTACGAGCAGTACTTC.

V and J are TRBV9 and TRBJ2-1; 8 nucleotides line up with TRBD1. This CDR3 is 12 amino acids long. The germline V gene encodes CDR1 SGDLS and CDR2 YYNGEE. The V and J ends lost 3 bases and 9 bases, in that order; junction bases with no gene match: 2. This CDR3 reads CASSGTGTEQFF. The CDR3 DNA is TGTGCCAGCAGCGGGACAGGGACTGAGCAGTTCTTC.

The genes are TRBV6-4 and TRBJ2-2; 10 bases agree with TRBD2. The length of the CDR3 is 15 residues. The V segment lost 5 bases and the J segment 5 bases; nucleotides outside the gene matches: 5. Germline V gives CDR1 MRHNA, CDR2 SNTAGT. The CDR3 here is CASSRTSGPTGELFF. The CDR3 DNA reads TGTGCCAGCAGTCGGACTAGCGGCCCTACCGGGGAGCTGTTTTTT.

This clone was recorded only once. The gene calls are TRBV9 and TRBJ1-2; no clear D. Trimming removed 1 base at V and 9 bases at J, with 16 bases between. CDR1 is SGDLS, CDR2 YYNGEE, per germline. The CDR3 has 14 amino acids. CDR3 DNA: TGTGCCAGCAGCGTACTGACGATTGGGGAGAGCTACACCTTC. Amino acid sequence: CASSVLTIGESYTF.

The CDR3 is CASSDSERWSVKQPQHF. The CDR3 DNA reads TGTGCCAGCAGTGATTCAGAGCGTTGGTCAGTAAAACAGCCCCAGCATTTT. The chain is built from TRBV6-1 and TRBJ1-5, with D hard to call. Trimming took 3 bases from V and 7 from J, leaving 22 bases between them. Germline values: CDR1 MNHNS, CDR2 SASEGT. The CDR3 runs 17 residues.

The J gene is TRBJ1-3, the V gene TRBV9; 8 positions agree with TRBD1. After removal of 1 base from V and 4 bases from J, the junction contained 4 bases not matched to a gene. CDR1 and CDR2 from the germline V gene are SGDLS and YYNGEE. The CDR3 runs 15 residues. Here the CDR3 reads CASSVRTGSGNTIYF. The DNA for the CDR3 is TGTGCCAGCAGCGTACGGACAGGGTCGGGAAACACCATATATTTT.

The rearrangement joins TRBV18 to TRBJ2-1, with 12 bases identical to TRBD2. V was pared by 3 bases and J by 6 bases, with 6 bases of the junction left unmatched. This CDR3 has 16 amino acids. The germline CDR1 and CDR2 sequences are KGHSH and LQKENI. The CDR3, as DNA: TGTGCCAGCTCACCCCCCCTAGCGGGAGGGACCAATGAGCAGTTCTTC. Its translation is CASSPPLAGGTNEQFF. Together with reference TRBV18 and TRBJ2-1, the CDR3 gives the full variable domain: NAGVMQNPRHLVRRRGQEARLRCSPMKGHSHVYWYRQLPEEGLKFMVYLQKENIIDESGMPKERFSAEFPKEGPSILRIQQVVRGDSAAYFCASSPPLAGGTNEQFFGPGTRLTVL.

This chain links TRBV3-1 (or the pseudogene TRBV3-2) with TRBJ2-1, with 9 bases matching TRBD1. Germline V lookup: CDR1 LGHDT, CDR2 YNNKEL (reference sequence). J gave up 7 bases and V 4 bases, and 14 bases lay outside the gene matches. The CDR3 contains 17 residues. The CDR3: CASSPQAGTGYVNEQFF. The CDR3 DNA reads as TGTGCCAGCAGCCCACAGGCCGGGACAGGGTATGTGAATGAGCAGTTCTTC.